This passage covers 5 T cell receptor beta chains from one sample sequenced in a study of blood T cell repertoires in COVID-19. Measured with immunoSEQ multiplex PCR; TCRdb has only the in-frame clones, and not every one. The table shows some 310,000 clones, with about nine tenths occurring only once. The specimen was peripheral blood. The receptor set was obtained from a man aged 50 to 60 with active or convalescent COVID-19.

The chain couples TRBV7-9 to TRBJ1-4; 9 bases fit TRBD1. Per the germline V gene, CDR1 is SEHNR and CDR2 is FQNEAQ (reference sequence). J was trimmed by 5 bases and V by 1 base; bases with no gene match: 2. This CDR3 is built from 15 residues. This chain's CDR3 is CASSLGGQGNEKLFF. The CDR3 DNA is TGTGCCAGCAGCTTAGGGGGACAGGGAAATGAAAAACTGTTTTTT.

The chain uses TRBV18 and TRBJ2-7; 10 bases line up with TRBD1. The V gene's germline CDR1 is KGHSH and CDR2 LQKENI. V was clipped by 3 bases and J by 2 bases; unmatched bases: 4. This CDR3 region has 15 residues. CDR3 in amino acids: CASSPGQGVPYEQYF. For the CDR3, the DNA is TGTGCCAGCTCACCCGGACAGGGGGTCCCCTACGAGCAGTACTTC. Based on the CDR3 plus reference TRBV18 and TRBJ2-7, the full variable domain is NAGVMQNPRHLVRRRGQEARLRCSPMKGHSHVYWYRQLPEEGLKFMVYLQKENIIDESGMPKERFSAEFPKEGPSILRIQQVVRGDSAAYFCASSPGQGVPYEQYFGPGTRLTVT.

The chain links TRBV19 to TRBJ1-5; no clear D. Germline assignment: CDR1 LNHDA and CDR2 SQIVND (reference sequence). V gave up 4 bases and J gave up 2 bases, with 18 bases separating them. This CDR3 is 17 amino acids long. CDR3 sequence (DNA): TGTGCCAGTAGTAGATACGGCTCTGATCAGGGCAATCAGCCCCAGCATTTT. Residues: CASSRYGSDQGNQPQHF.

V and J are TRBV5-6 and TRBJ1-4; 11 bases are shared with TRBD1. The CDR3 contains 15 residues. Trimming cost V 4 bases and J 6 bases; bases outside gene matches: 5. Germline V lookup: CDR1 SGHDT, CDR2 YYEEEE. For the CDR3, the DNA is TGTGCCAGCAGCCTCGGACAGGGGGCTTATGAAAAACTGTTTTTT. The encoded protein is CASSLGQGAYEKLFF. Based on the CDR3 plus reference TRBV5-6 and TRBJ1-4, the full variable domain is DAGVTQSPTHLIKTRGQQVTLRCSPKSGHDTVSWYQQALGQGPQFIFQYYEEEERQRGNFPDRFSGHQFPNYSSELNVNALLLGDSALYLCASSLGQGAYEKLFFGSGTQLSVL.

V and J are TRBV6-6 and TRBJ1-2, with 7 positions matching TRBD1. The V gene's germline CDR1 is MNHNY and CDR2 SVGAGI (reference sequence). With V trimmed by 0 bases and J by 4 bases, 8 bases remained unmatched. The CDR3 has 16 amino acids. CDR3 residues: CASSYSRQGVGYGYTF. CDR3 DNA sequence: TGTGCCAGCAGTTACTCGAGGCAGGGGGTGGGCTATGGCTACACCTTC.